The 28 T cell receptor beta chains in this list originate from one sample, sequenced in a study of blood T cell repertoires in COVID-19. The assay was immunoSEQ multiplex PCR, and TCRdb's table has in-frame clones only and misses some. The sample consists of fewer than 45,000 clones, around 85% of them appearing once. Sequencing used peripheral blood. These receptors were obtained from a human donor in a cohort sampled during active COVID-19.

In its sample, this clone was seen a few times. This chain uses TRBV3-1 (or the pseudogene TRBV3-2) with TRBJ2-7, with 7 bases lining up with TRBD2. CDR3 length equals 14 residues. V lost 1 base and J lost 4; bases outside the gene matches: 4. CDR1 LGHDT and CDR2 YNNKEL come from the germline V gene (reference sequence). The chain's CDR3 is CASSQGLARYEQYF. CDR3 DNA: TGTGCCAGCAGCCAAGGACTAGCCAGGTACGAGCAGTACTTC.

The chain is built from TRBV19 and TRBJ2-2; 8 bases fit TRBD1. The CDR3 consists of 15 residues. From germline, CDR1 is LNHDA and CDR2 SQIVND (reference sequence). The V segment lost 7 bases and the J segment 6 bases; nucleotides outside the gene matches: 10. CDR3 sequence (DNA): TGTGCCAGTACAAACGTGGACAGGGATTCCGGGGAGCTGTTTTTT. Its translation: CASTNVDRDSGELFF.

The V and J genes are TRBV5-1 and TRBJ1-2, with D maybe TRBD1 (6 bases). The CDR3 is 14 residues long. V lost 3 bases, J lost 2 bases, and 11 bases lay in between. Germline V lookup: CDR1 SGHRS, CDR2 YFSETQ. This CDR3 reads CASSSDSQNYGYTF. Here the CDR3 DNA reads TGCGCCAGCAGCTCGGACAGCCAGAACTATGGCTACACCTTC.

CDR3 residues: CASTEGTGAEKLFF. The CDR3 coding sequence is TGTGCCAGCACCGAGGGGACAGGGGCTGAAAAACTGTTTTTT. The chain employs TRBV25-1 and TRBJ1-4, with 10 nucleotides matching TRBD1. The V and J ends lost 7 bases and 7 bases, in that order; junction bases with no gene match: 6. The length of the CDR3 is 14 residues. Germline-derived CDR1 and CDR2 are MGHDK and SYGVNS.

This clone has only a few counts. The chain combines TRBV6-2 or TRBV6-3 with TRBJ1-1; D not resolved. Between the trimmed V and J ends, which lost 2 bases and 7 bases, there was a span of 17 bases. CDR1 and CDR2 (germline): MNHEY, SVGEGT. The CDR3 runs to 15 residues. The CDR3 DNA reads as TGTGCCAGCAGTTACGGTTCCGAACAGCAAGTTGAAGCTTTCTTT. Translating it yields CASSYGSEQQVEAFF.

V gene TRBV7-2 combines with J gene TRBJ2-1, with TRBD2 identical over 11 bases. Germline CDR1 is SGHTA and CDR2 is FQGNSA. J lost 2 bases, V lost 4 bases, and 4 bases had no gene match. This CDR3 is 16 amino acids long. The CDR3 region is CASSSLSGGAYNEQFF. The DNA of the CDR3 is TGTGCCAGCAGCTCGCTTAGCGGGGGGGCCTACAATGAGCAGTTCTTC.

The genes are TRBV6-2 or TRBV6-3 and TRBJ2-2, with D possibly being TRBD1 (6 bases). This CDR3 spans 17 amino acids. The germline V gene has CDR1 MNHEY and CDR2 SVGEGT. V was cut by 6 bases and J by 3 bases, with 20 bases left in between. CDR3 DNA: TGTGCCAGCAGCGAGTCTTTTTGGGGGCAGCACACCGGGGAGCTGTTTTTT. Its translation is CASSESFWGQHTGELFF.

This rearrangement joins TRBV6-5 to TRBJ2-2; D is possibly TRBD1 (6 bases). Trimming took off 6 bases at V and 8 bases at J, with 16 bases between the two ends. The CDR3 consists of 14 residues. CDR1 is MNHEY, CDR2 SVGAGI, per germline. CDR3 amino acids: CASRPPGVSGELFF. The CDR3 DNA is TGTGCCAGCAGGCCCCCAGGGGTCTCTGGGGAGCTGTTTTTT.

This sequence joins TRBV3-1 (or the pseudogene TRBV3-2) and TRBJ2-2, with D perhaps TRBD2 (7 bases). Germline-derived CDR1 and CDR2 are LGHDT and YNNKEL (reference sequence). V lost 1 base and J lost 6, with 18 bases in between. CDR3 length: 17 amino acids. CDR3 sequence reads: CASSQGSWGGVAGELFF. CDR3 DNA: TGTGCCAGCAGCCAAGGGAGTTGGGGGGGCGTCGCCGGGGAGCTGTTTTTT.

The chain is built from TRBV4-3 and TRBJ2-3, with 11 positions matching TRBD2. Germline CDR1 reads LGHNA; CDR2 reads YSLEER. Trimming at V came to 3 bases and at J to 3 bases, leaving 11 bases not matched to a gene. The CDR3 sequence is 18 residues long. The chain's CDR3 is CASSHLIAGGARTDTQYF. The CDR3 nucleotides are TGCGCCAGCAGCCATCTGATAGCGGGGGGGGCCCGGACAGATACGCAGTATTTT.

The V and J genes are TRBV3-1 (or the pseudogene TRBV3-2) and TRBJ2-2; D might be TRBD2 (6 bases). Germline CDR1 reads LGHDT; CDR2 reads YNNKEL (reference sequence). The ends were cut back, 0 bases at V and 1 base at J, with 18 bases in the middle. The CDR3 length is 19 residues. DNA of the CDR3: TGTGCCAGCAGCCAAGATCCAGGGTTCCTAGCGAGGAACACCGGGGAGCTGTTTTTT. It specifies CASSQDPGFLARNTGELFF.

The V call is TRBV5-4, the J call TRBJ2-3; a weak D match, TRBD2 (5 bases). V lost 5 bases to trimming and J lost 0 bases, with 10 bases between them. This CDR3 has 14 residues. Germline V lookup: CDR1 SGHNT, CDR2 YYREEE (reference sequence). CDR3 protein: CASRTGTSTDTQYF. In DNA form, the CDR3 reads TGTGCCAGCAGGACGGGAACGAGCACAGATACGCAGTATTTT.

This CDR3 is CASSPSQGASYEQYF. The DNA of the CDR3 is TGTGCCAGCAGCCCTTCCCAGGGGGCGAGTTACGAGCAGTACTTC. J is TRBJ2-7 and V is TRBV4-2; 8 positions match TRBD1. Germline trimming cut 4 bases from V and 4 bases from J; bases unmatched to any gene: 9. The CDR3 consists of 15 residues. CDR1 and CDR2 from the germline V gene are LGHNA and YNFKEQ.

V gene TRBV4-2 combines with J gene TRBJ2-4; D is possibly TRBD1 (5 bases). Germline assignment: CDR1 LGHNA and CDR2 YNFKEQ. The germline V and J ends were trimmed by 2 bases and 4 bases, with 9 bases remaining between them. The CDR3 is made up of 14 amino acids. CDR3 in amino acids: CASSQQAGKNIQYF. As DNA, the CDR3 is TGTGCCAGCAGCCAACAAGCAGGGAAAAACATTCAGTACTTC.

V and J are TRBV2 and TRBJ1-2; D is unclear. This CDR3 region has 14 residues. V shed 8 bases and J shed 1 base, with 14 bases lying between them. Germline CDR1 is SNHLY and CDR2 is FYNNEI. CDR3 sequence: CASSQATVNYGYTF. CDR3 DNA: TGTGCCAGCTCTCAGGCAACCGTTAACTATGGCTACACCTTC.

This sequence joins TRBV5-6 and TRBJ2-5; D might be TRBD1 (6 bases). The germline V gene encodes CDR1 SGHDT and CDR2 YYEEEE. Deletions cut 2 bases from V and 0 bases from J, with 8 bases between. There are 14 residues in the CDR3. The CDR3 sequence: CASSFRGNQETQYF. DNA for the CDR3: TGTGCCAGCAGCTTTAGGGGGAACCAAGAGACCCAGTACTTC.

This chain uses TRBV10-3 with TRBJ2-1; 10 nucleotides align to TRBD2. CDR1 ENHRY and CDR2 SYGVKD come from the germline V gene. This CDR3 region has 14 residues. V gave up 10 bases and J gave up 5 bases; unmatched junction bases: 8. The CDR3 DNA sequence: TGTGCCAGCGCCCCAAGCGGGGGGGACAATGAGCAGTTCTTC. It codes for CASAPSGGDNEQFF.

The rearrangement joins TRBV2 to TRBJ2-3, with 8 bases fitting TRBD1. Germline trimming cut 4 bases from V and 7 bases from J; bases unmatched to any gene: 10. The length of the CDR3 is 15 residues. The germline V gene encodes CDR1 SNHLY and CDR2 FYNNEI. Here the CDR3 DNA reads TGTGCCAGCAGTGGGACCCAGGGGGCGATAAATACGCAGTATTTT. Amino acids: CASSGTQGAINTQYF. The entire variable domain, with the rest obtained from reference TRBV2 and TRBJ2-3, is as follows: EPEVTQTPSHQVTQMGQEVILRCVPISNHLYFYWYRQILGQKVEFLVSFYNNEISEKSEIFDDQFSVERPDGSNFTLKIRSTKLEDSAMYFCASSGTQGAINTQYFGPGTRLTVL.

The chain employs TRBV7-2 and TRBJ2-5; 11 bases match TRBD2. The J segment lost 4 bases and the V segment lost 5 bases, leaving 9 bases of the junction unmatched. CDR3 length: 16 residues. Germline V CDR1 and CDR2: SGHTA, FQGNSA. The CDR3 sequence is CASSLYSGTSGETQYF. CDR3 in DNA: TGTGCCAGCAGCCTCTACTCCGGGACTAGCGGAGAGACCCAGTACTTC.

A note on this clone: One end of the junction varies from germline; a read error may be responsible. This chain uses TRBV7-7 with TRBJ2-1; 7 bases agree with TRBD1. CDR3 length: 14 residues. CDR1 is SSHAT, CDR2 FNYEAQ, per germline (reference sequence). The CDR3 DNA reads as TGTGCTAGCAGCCCCGGGACAGACTACAATGAGCAGTTCTTC. Protein sequence: CASSPGTDYNEQFF.

J is TRBJ1-2 and V is TRBV18; 8 nucleotides match TRBD1. The V gene end was trimmed by 2 bases and the J gene end by 11 bases; junction bases not matched to a gene: 10. Germline V gene lookup returns CDR1 KGHSH and CDR2 LQKENI. The CDR3 extends over 14 amino acids. The CDR3 spells CASSPDDRDRSYTF. In DNA form, the CDR3 reads TGTGCCAGCTCACCAGACGACCGGGACAGGTCATACACCTTC.

This chain connects TRBV4-1 to TRBJ1-5; 7 nucleotides align to TRBD1. Germline loops: CDR1 MGHRA, CDR2 YSYEKL. V dropped 4 bases and J dropped 0; count of bases not matched to a gene: 9. This CDR3 region has 17 residues. In nucleotides, the CDR3 is TGCGCCAGCAGCCGCAATATTGGGACAGATAGCAATCAGCCCCAGCATTTT. It specifies CASSRNIGTDSNQPQHF.

The chain employs TRBV4-3 and TRBJ2-3; TRBD2 agrees at 7 bases. CDR1 LGHNA and CDR2 YSLEER come from the germline V gene. The CDR3 sequence is 15 residues long. J lost 2 bases, V lost 1 base, and 3 bases had no gene match. DNA for the CDR3: TGCGCCAGCAGCCAAGCGGGGGGATCCACAGATACGCAGTATTTT. It codes for CASSQAGGSTDTQYF.

The chain uses TRBV7-8 and TRBJ2-2; 7 nucleotides line up with TRBD1. Trimming at V came to 11 bases and at J to 2 bases, leaving 8 bases not matched to a gene. This CDR3 region has 14 residues. From germline, CDR1 is SGHVS and CDR2 FQNEAQ. CDR3 loop: CAARRQGNTGELFF. CDR3 sequence (DNA): TGTGCCGCCCGGAGACAGGGAAACACCGGGGAGCTGTTTTTT.

This chain links TRBV6-5 with TRBJ2-2, with 8 bases matching TRBD1. Germline V CDR1 and CDR2: MNHEY, SVGAGI. V dropped 8 bases and J dropped 4; count of bases not matched to a gene: 6. This CDR3 contains 14 residues. The CDR3 DNA follows: TGTGCCAGCGGAGGGGACAGGATCACCGGGGAGCTGTTTTTT. Its protein is CASGGDRITGELFF.

The chain uses TRBV28 and TRBJ2-7, with 9 bases aligning to TRBD1. Germline V gene lookup returns CDR1 MDHEN and CDR2 SYDVKM. The trim removed 4 bases at V and 5 bases at J, leaving 9 bases unmatched. This CDR3 contains 15 residues. CDR3: CASSSAGTGSDEQYF. The CDR3, as DNA: TGTGCCAGCAGTTCCGCCGGGACAGGGAGTGACGAGCAGTACTTC.

This chain connects TRBV5-1 to TRBJ2-3; 7 nucleotides align to TRBD1. With V trimmed by 4 bases and J by 0 bases, 8 bases remained unmatched. There are 16 residues in the CDR3. CDR1 is SGHRS, CDR2 YFSETQ, per germline. The CDR3 spells CASSPYSGGSTDTQYF. The CDR3 DNA reads TGCGCCAGCAGCCCCTACTCAGGGGGAAGCACAGATACGCAGTATTTT.

The chain has TRBV7-2 and TRBJ2-4; D is perhaps TRBD1 (5 bases). Germline CDR1 is SGHTA and CDR2 is FQGNSA. This CDR3 spans 15 amino acids. V was shortened by 1 base and J by 8 bases, with 15 bases between the two germline ends. The DNA of the CDR3 is TGTGCCAGCAGCTTAGGGACAAGGGGTAACTACATTCAGTACTTC. Translated: CASSLGTRGNYIQYF.